This TCR beta chain stems from a study of blood T cell repertoires in COVID-19. Study overall: The cDNA or gDNA used as material had been derived from T cells, B-cell-depleted T cells, or PBMCs.

The CDR3 runs 13 residues. The germline V and J ends were trimmed by 2 bases and 6 bases, with 10 bases remaining between them. Germline CDR1 reads SGHTA; CDR2 reads FQGTGA. Authors' data handling: How many nucleated cells were present was estimated from reference gene primer amplification. Sequencing was performed with immunoSEQ multiplex PCR; in TCRdb, only in-frame clones are kept and a portion is missing. Clonal size and the V and J genes are those of that table, whereas D and trimming came from the DNA. The sample consists of 200,000 or so clones, under 90% of them appearing once. V gene TRBV7-3 combines with J gene TRBJ1-2, with D unresolved. This receptor was identified in a man in his fifties or sixties who had recovered from COVID-19. The source material was peripheral blood. The CDR3 DNA sequence: TGTGCCAGCAGCTTAGATCGGGAGCATGGCTACACCTTC. It codes for CASSLDREHGYTF.